This T cell receptor (beta chain) was retrieved from a study of high-grade serous ovarian cancer treatment subgroups. Some clones are missing from TCRdb's copy, which holds only in-frame ones; the method was immunoSEQ multiplex PCR. The sample has some 6,200 clones; about 80% are singletons. Tumor samples were obtained before definitive surgery or chemotherapy. Per germline, CDR1 MDHEN and CDR2 SYDVKM. Trimming took off 6 bases at V and 0 bases at J, with 21 bases between the two ends. This CDR3 spans 17 amino acids. The V gene is TRBV28, the J gene TRBJ2-7; D is possibly TRBD1 or TRBD2 (5 bases each). The origin of this receptor is a human donor with high-grade serous ovarian cancer. Input material: tumor tissue. The CDR3 DNA reads as TGTGCCAGCAGAGGGACGGTTATGGCGATGAGCTCCTACGAGCAGTACTTC. Its translation is CASRGTVMAMSSYEQYF.